The next 14 T cell receptor beta chains were all read from a single sample in a study of response to subunit inactivated influenza vaccine. TCRdb ran MiXCR on the RT-PCR reads and lists one entry per CDR3 protein. The sample contains approximately 500,000 distinct CDR3 sequences, about an eighth of which appear only once. This specimen consisted of PBMCs from blood, obtained roughly 6 weeks after vaccination. The receptors were gathered from a man between 50 and 59 years old who received an inactivated influenza vaccine.

The chain recombines TRBV12-3 or TRBV12-4 with TRBJ2-5; TRBD2 matches at 8 bases. The CDR3 length is 15 residues. J gave up 5 bases and V 5 bases, and 10 bases lay outside the gene matches. CDR3 loop: CASSQASGGRETQYF. The CDR3 bases are TGTGCCAGCAGTCAGGCCAGCGGGGGTCGGGAGACCCAGTACTTC.

This clonotype was found many times. The chain joins TRBV20-1 to TRBJ1-1; 10 bases agree with TRBD1. Germline V gives CDR1 DFQATT, CDR2 SNEGSKA (reference sequence). The CDR3 consists of 13 residues. The V gene end was trimmed by 7 bases and the J gene end by 3 bases; junction bases not matched to a gene: 5. The CDR3, as DNA: TGCAGTGGCCCGGACAGGGGGTACACTGAAGCTTTCTTT. It codes for CSGPDRGYTEAFF.

The chain carries TRBV3-1 and TRBJ2-1; D uncertain. V was clipped by 1 base and J by 0 bases, with 13 bases between them. The CDR3 has 17 residues. Germline CDR1 reads LGHDT; CDR2 reads YNNKEL (reference sequence). As DNA, the CDR3 is TGTGCCAGCAGCCAAGTTAGAATACTCAGCTCCTACAATGAGCAGTTCTTC. Protein product: CASSQVRILSSYNEQFF.

This chain uses TRBV9 with TRBJ2-1; TRBD2 aligns across 9 bases. V shed 4 bases, J shed 5 bases, and the junction held 7 bases outside the gene matches. Germline values: CDR1 SGDLS, CDR2 YYNGEE. The CDR3 loop spans 15 amino acids. In nucleotides, the CDR3 is TGTGCCAGCAGCTTGATTAGCGGGGGCCACAATGAGCAGTTCTTC. This sequence encodes CASSLISGGHNEQFF.

This clonotype appeared a few times. The chain has TRBV12-3 or TRBV12-4 and TRBJ2-1; 8 bases are shared with TRBD1. The CDR3 has 14 amino acids. J gave up 8 bases and V 6 bases, and 9 bases lay outside the gene matches. CDR3 residues: CASSGTGGHHEQFF. In DNA form, the CDR3 reads TGTGCCAGCAGCGGGACAGGAGGTCATCATGAGCAGTTCTTC.

V is TRBV7-2 and J is TRBJ1-5; 7 nucleotides align to TRBD1. The J segment lost 4 bases and the V segment lost 5 bases, leaving 5 bases of the junction unmatched. Germline V gene data show CDR1 as SGHTA and CDR2 as FQGNSA. The CDR3 has 14 residues. This chain's CDR3 is CASSPGQQNQPQHF. CDR3 in DNA: TGTGCCAGCAGCCCGGGACAGCAGAATCAGCCCCAGCATTTT.

The chain links TRBV7-9 to TRBJ2-3, with 12 bases identical to TRBD2. With 3 bases clipped from V and 3 bases from J, the junction kept 7 bases outside the gene matches. The germline gives CDR1 SEHNR, CDR2 FQNEAQ (reference sequence). CDR3 length: 17 amino acids. In DNA, the CDR3 is TGTGCCAGCAGCTTCGGCTTCACTAGCGGGGGGACAGATACGCAGTATTTT. It yields the protein CASSFGFTSGGTDTQYF.

This clonotype was seen a few times. The CDR3 DNA reads as TGTGCCAGCAGCCCCGACCTCGGGGCGAACTATCAGCCCCAGCATTTT. It yields the protein CASSPDLGANYQPQHF. The genes are TRBV6-2 or TRBV6-3 and TRBJ1-5, with D possibly being TRBD1 (5 bases). The CDR3 has 16 residues. Germline V gene lookup returns CDR1 MNHEY and CDR2 SVGEGT. Trimming took 6 bases from V and 5 from J, leaving 20 bases between them.

This clonotype was observed a handful of times. The chain links TRBV20-1 to TRBJ2-7; 10 bases are shared with TRBD2. Per germline, CDR1 DFQATT and CDR2 SNEGSKA (reference sequence). Trimming cost V 5 bases and J 2 bases; bases outside gene matches: 18. The CDR3 sequence is 18 residues long. DNA for the CDR3: TGCAGTGCTCGCCCCGGGCTAGCGGGAGCCGTACCCACCTACGAGCAGTACTTC. It codes for CSARPGLAGAVPTYEQYF.

The genes are TRBV9 and TRBJ2-3; TRBD2 matches at 10 bases. J lost 5 bases, V lost 2 bases, and 5 bases had no gene match. Per the germline V gene, CDR1 is SGDLS and CDR2 is YYNGEE. The CDR3 totals 15 residues. The CDR3 DNA reads as TGTGCCAGCAGCGTCGAGCGGGAGGGGATAGATACGCAGTATTTT. It is translated as CASSVEREGIDTQYF.

This clonotype was seen only once. The chain combines TRBV3-1 with TRBJ2-5; 10 bases are a match to TRBD2. There are 15 residues in the CDR3. With 1 base clipped from V and 6 bases from J, the junction kept 5 bases outside the gene matches. CDR1 and CDR2 (germline): LGHDT, YNNKEL (reference sequence). The CDR3, as DNA: TGTGCCAGCAGCCAAGGTCTAGCGGGGGCAAAGACCCAGTACTTC. Residues: CASSQGLAGAKTQYF.

This chain connects TRBV6-2 or TRBV6-3 to TRBJ2-4; TRBD1 or TRBD2 may be the D gene (6 bases each). Trimming took off 6 bases at V and 3 bases at J, with 24 bases between the two ends. Germline assignment: CDR1 MNHEY and CDR2 SVGEGT. The length of the CDR3 is 18 residues. The CDR3 DNA reads as TGTGCCAGCAGCCCCGGGCGCAAGGGGGGATTGGACAAAAACATTCAGTACTTC. This encodes CASSPGRKGGLDKNIQYF.

V and J are TRBV12-3 or TRBV12-4 and TRBJ1-2; tentative D call: TRBD1 (6 bases). Trimming took off 8 bases at V and 5 bases at J, with 18 bases between the two ends. The CDR3 covers 14 residues. The CDR3, as DNA: TGTGCCAGCGCTTTAGGGCAGGGGATTTATGGCTACACCTTC. It specifies CASALGQGIYGYTF.

J is TRBJ2-6 and V is TRBV6-2 or TRBV6-3; 8 bases match TRBD2. CDR3 length: 18 residues. V gave up 2 bases and J gave up 1 base; unmatched junction bases: 7. Germline assignment: CDR1 MNHEY and CDR2 SVGEGT. CDR3: CASSYAGRELSGANVLTF. The CDR3 nucleotides are TGTGCCAGCAGTTACGCCGGGAGGGAGCTTTCTGGGGCCAACGTCCTGACTTTC.